Following are 8 T cell receptor beta chains from one sample sequenced in a study of cytomegalovirus exposure and HLA in healthy donors. The PCR made use of 60 Vbeta and 13 Jbeta primers. The method was immunoSEQ multiplex PCR; TCRdb's version includes in-frame clones alone and lacks a portion of them. The sample holds about 64,000 clones; approximately 83% are singletons and the top ten take around 11%. The sequenced sample consisted of PBMCs. The source is a female donor in good health and CMV-seronegative.

The V gene is TRBV4-3, the J gene TRBJ1-1; the match to TRBD1 covers 8 bases. The CDR3 runs to 15 residues. The ends lost 0 bases at V and 6 bases at J; junction bases unmatched: 6. In germline, CDR1 is LGHNA, CDR2 YSLEER. Here the CDR3 DNA reads TGCGCCAGCAGCCAAGATCGACAGGGGACCCCTGAAGCTTTCTTT. It encodes CASSQDRQGTPEAFF.

CDR3 DNA: TGTGCCAGCAGCTCTGCTGCGGAAACGAACACCGGGGAGCTGTTTTTT. Protein product: CASSSAAETNTGELFF. The chain carries TRBV7-8 and TRBJ2-2; D remains unclear. Germline lookup yields CDR1 SGHVS and CDR2 FQNEAQ. Trimming removed 4 bases from V and 0 bases from J, with 12 bases in between. The CDR3 is 16 residues long.

This chain uses TRBV30 with TRBJ2-5; a weak D match, TRBD2 (5 bases). The V and J ends lost 3 bases and 2 bases respectively, with 13 bases between them. Germline CDR1 GTSNPN, CDR2 SVGIG (reference sequence). This CDR3 is built from 14 residues. The CDR3 sequence is CAWRQPGIQETQYF. The CDR3 DNA follows: TGTGCCTGGAGGCAACCCGGGATACAAGAGACCCAGTACTTC.

The genes are TRBV7-9 and TRBJ2-1; D ambiguous. The germline CDR1 and CDR2 sequences are SEHNR and FQNEAQ (reference sequence). The CDR3 runs to 13 residues. The V and J ends lost 0 bases and 8 bases respectively, with 8 bases between them. CDR3 sequence: CASSLAPRYEQFF. The CDR3 region has the DNA TGTGCCAGCAGCTTAGCGCCTAGGTATGAGCAGTTCTTC.

This clone was seen a single time. This sequence joins TRBV4-2 and TRBJ2-3, with 8 nucleotides matching TRBD2. V dropped 4 bases and J dropped 3; count of bases not matched to a gene: 12. Germline V gene data show CDR1 as LGHNA and CDR2 as YNFKEQ. This CDR3 region has 17 residues. DNA for the CDR3: TGTGCCAGCAGCCGGGGATTAGCGGGAATGGGGACAGATACGCAGTATTTT. This encodes CASSRGLAGMGTDTQYF.

The chain has TRBV9 and TRBJ2-7; 8 bases are a match to TRBD1. The junction had 9 bases not matched to a gene; V was cut back by 4 bases and J by 6 bases. The length of the CDR3 is 14 residues. Germline V gene lookup returns CDR1 SGDLS and CDR2 YYNGEE. CDR3 protein: CASSYGTGSAEQYF. CDR3 DNA: TGTGCCAGCAGCTATGGGACAGGCTCTGCCGAGCAGTACTTC.

This clone has a single count. CDR3 DNA sequence: TGTGCCAGCAGTTTACCGCCGGGACACCACTCTGGAAACACCATATATTTT. Translated: CASSLPPGHHSGNTIYF. The chain joins TRBV28 to TRBJ1-3, with D possibly matching TRBD1 (6 bases). The CDR3 spans 17 residues. V lost 2 bases and J lost 0, with 14 bases in between. The germline V gene has CDR1 MDHEN and CDR2 SYDVKM.

This rearrangement joins TRBV7-9 to TRBJ2-5; D remains ambiguous. The V and J ends lost 2 bases and 4 bases respectively, with 8 bases between them. The CDR3 loop spans 13 amino acids. The germline V gene encodes CDR1 SEHNR and CDR2 FQNEAQ (reference sequence). CDR3 region: CASSLSVGETQYF. In DNA, the CDR3 is TGTGCCAGCAGCTTATCGGTCGGAGAGACCCAGTACTTC.